The next 17 T cell receptor beta chains were all read from a single sample in a study of human T cells and chemical hapten exposure (dated by TCRdb to 2020 to 2022). The method was RACE. The sequencing machine was a NextSeq 500. TCRdb took the public reads, trimmed them with fastp at Q25, ran MiXCR for clone calling and kept in-frame beta chains. Rows merge per CDR3 protein into single entries with the most common DNA and genes. This sample holds 140,000 or so distinct CDR3 sequences; 10% to 15% were observed only once. Approximately 1.3% of the sample is held by the ten biggest clonotypes. Interpreted using the paper, the time point label stands for: patch test 2, 6 weeks after DPC sensitization. The treatment or condition label, as the study defines it: therapeutic diphenylcyclopropenone sensitization with weekly scalp DPC. The sample here was whole blood, taken in connection with sensitization to the hapten diphenylcyclopropenone (DPC). The receptor source for this set is a woman aged 45-60 years with alopecia areata. Some clones in this sample may be carry-over from other donors' samples.

There are a few counts of this clonotype. As DNA, the CDR3 is TGCAGCGTTGAAGGAGGGGCCCAGACAGATACGCAGTATTTT. The encoded protein is CSVEGGAQTDTQYF. The chain uses TRBV29-1 and TRBJ2-3; D is perhaps TRBD1 or TRBD2 (5 bases each). CDR1 SQVTM and CDR2 ANQGSEA come from the germline V gene. The CDR3 is 14 residues long. V lost 1 base, J lost 3 bases, and 11 bases lay in between.

J is TRBJ1-6 and V is TRBV5-4, with 7 bases that match TRBD1. The CDR3 sequence is 14 residues long. With 4 bases clipped from V and 6 bases from J, the junction kept 4 bases outside the gene matches. Germline V gene sequence: CDR1 SGHNT, CDR2 YYREEE (reference sequence). The CDR3 sequence is CASSNDRANSPLHF. The DNA of the CDR3 is TGTGCCAGCAGCAATGACAGGGCTAATTCACCCCTCCACTTT.

This clonotype was observed a handful of times. The chain recombines TRBV3-1 with TRBJ2-7, with a tentative D call TRBD2 (6 bases). V lost 0 bases and J 5 bases, leaving 23 bases between the germline ends. CDR3 length equals 18 residues. Germline CDR1 reads LGHDT; CDR2 reads YNNKEL (reference sequence). The CDR3 sequence: CASSQDSPGLGGKHEQYF. In DNA form, the CDR3 reads TGTGCCAGCAGCCAAGATTCCCCCGGCCTTGGGGGGAAACACGAGCAGTACTTC.

This chain joins TRBV29-1 and TRBJ1-1, with TRBD1 matching 8 bases. With 5 bases clipped from V and 10 bases from J, the junction kept 3 bases outside the gene matches. The germline V gene encodes CDR1 SQVTM and CDR2 ANQGSEA. This CDR3 contains 10 residues. The CDR3 here is CSVRTGPAFF. The CDR3 DNA follows: TGCAGCGTTCGGACAGGGCCAGCTTTCTTT.

The V call is TRBV30, the J call TRBJ2-7; D possibly corresponds to TRBD1 (6 bases). The CDR3 runs to 13 residues. The ends were cut back, 1 base at V and 2 bases at J, with 9 bases in the middle. The V gene's germline CDR1 is GTSNPN and CDR2 SVGIG (reference sequence). DNA of the CDR3: TGTGCCTGGAGTGGCGGACAGCCCTACGAGCAGTACTTC. Translated: CAWSGGQPYEQYF. Combining the CDR3 with reference TRBV30 and TRBJ2-7 gives the whole variable domain SQTIHQWPATLVQPVGSPLSLECTVEGTSNPNLYWYRQAAGRGLQLLFYSVGIGQISSEVPQNLSASRPQDRQFILSSKKLLLSDSGFYLCAWSGGQPYEQYFGPGTRLTVT.

This clonotype was observed many times. The rearrangement uses TRBV11-3 and TRBJ2-2, with D unresolved. CDR3 size: 11 residues. Germline CDR1 and CDR2: SGHNT and YENEEA. V was pared by 1 base and J by 8 bases, with 2 bases between. CDR3 region: CASSLVGELFF. CDR3 nucleotides: TGTGCCAGCAGCTTAGTTGGGGAGCTGTTTTTT.

The table lists this clonotype with many counts. This chain's CDR3 is CASSVSYEQYF. The CDR3 bases are TGTGCCAGCAGCGTATCCTACGAGCAGTACTTC. The V call is TRBV7-2, the J call TRBJ2-7; D is unclear. CDR1 is SGHTA and CDR2 is FQGNSA in the germline V gene. V was clipped by 5 bases and J by 1 base, with 3 bases between them. This CDR3 comprises 11 residues.

This clonotype was counted at least ten times. The chain has TRBV4-3 and TRBJ2-2, with TRBD2 matching over 8 bases. The CDR3 loop spans 17 amino acids. With V trimmed by 4 bases and J by 5 bases, 12 bases remained unmatched. Germline CDR1 reads LGHNA; CDR2 reads YSLEER. The CDR3 reads CASSRDSGTSSTGELFF. The CDR3 nucleotides read TGCGCCAGCAGCCGAGACTCCGGGACTAGTAGTACCGGGGAGCTGTTTTTT.

This clonotype occurred a few times. The chain links TRBV27 to TRBJ2-7, with D unresolved. The V end was cut by 6 bases, the J end by 3 bases, with 18 bases between. Germline CDR1 is MNHEY and CDR2 is SMNVEV (reference sequence). This CDR3 spans 15 amino acids. The CDR3 protein is CASRMGPAKLYEQYF. The CDR3 DNA reads as TGTGCCAGCAGGATGGGCCCTGCTAAACTCTACGAGCAGTACTTC.

The rearrangement joins TRBV7-9 to TRBJ1-4, with 12 bases lining up with TRBD1. Germline CDR1 reads SEHNR; CDR2 reads FQNEAQ (reference sequence). J was trimmed by 7 bases and V by 4 bases; bases with no gene match: 1. This CDR3 spans 14 amino acids. CDR3 bases: TGTGCCAGCAGCTCGGGACAGGGGGCTGAAAAACTGTTTTTT. This translates into CASSSGQGAEKLFF.

This clonotype came up a few times. The chain is built from TRBV12-5 and TRBJ2-1; 9 bases line up with TRBD1. The germline CDR1 and CDR2 sequences are LGHNT and FRNRAP. The CDR3 sequence is 15 residues long. With 7 bases clipped from V and 8 bases from J, the junction kept 12 bases outside the gene matches. CDR3 residues: CASEEQGAPTHEQFF. The DNA of the CDR3 is TGTGCTAGTGAAGAACAGGGGGCTCCGACCCATGAGCAGTTCTTC.

The rearrangement uses TRBV20-1 and TRBJ1-1, with 7 bases identical to TRBD1. J was trimmed by 3 bases and V by 5 bases; bases with no gene match: 9. The CDR3 extends over 14 amino acids. Germline lookup yields CDR1 DFQATT and CDR2 SNEGSKA (reference sequence). CDR3 DNA: TGCAGTGCTGAGCAGGGGGGGTGGGACACTGAAGCTTTCTTT. Protein product: CSAEQGGWDTEAFF.

This clonotype was seen many times. The J gene is TRBJ1-2, the V gene TRBV29-1, with D unclear. The germline V gene has CDR1 SQVTM and CDR2 ANQGSEA. The V end lost 0 bases, the J end lost 5 bases, and 19 bases lay between the germline ends. The CDR3 sequence is 16 residues long. CDR3: CSVEDRTFPFGYGYTF. In DNA form, the CDR3 reads TGCAGCGTTGAAGATAGGACCTTCCCGTTCGGGTATGGCTACACCTTC.

This chain uses TRBV7-2 with TRBJ2-7; D could derive from TRBD1 or TRBD2 (5 bases each). The CDR3 consists of 15 residues. Trimming took off 2 bases at V and 0 bases at J, with 11 bases between the two ends. Germline values: CDR1 SGHTA, CDR2 FQGNSA. CDR3 loop: CASSLLGRHSYEQYF. As DNA, the CDR3 is TGTGCCAGCAGCTTATTGGGACGGCACTCCTACGAGCAGTACTTC.

The genes are TRBV11-2 and TRBJ1-4; D may be TRBD1 (6 bases). Germline CDR1 is SGHAT and CDR2 is FQNNGV. Between the trimmed V and J ends, which lost 4 bases and 0 bases, there was a span of 12 bases. The CDR3 has 16 amino acids. The CDR3 loop is CASSYKPGATNEKLFF. DNA of the CDR3: TGTGCCAGCAGCTATAAACCAGGGGCAACTAATGAAAAACTGTTTTTT.

This clonotype has a count of ten or more. The chain recombines TRBV7-2 with TRBJ2-2, with TRBD1 as a possible D gene (5 bases). This CDR3 is 15 amino acids long. CDR1 is SGHTA, CDR2 FQGNSA, per germline. The V end was cut by 1 base, the J end by 5 bases, with 11 bases between. CDR3 sequence reads: CASSLVQGSTGELFF. The CDR3, as DNA: TGTGCCAGCAGCTTAGTTCAGGGTTCGACCGGGGAGCTGTTTTTT. Complete variable domain (other parts from reference TRBV7-2 and TRBJ2-2): GAGVSQSPSNKVTEKGKDVELRCDPISGHTALYWYRQSLGQGLEFLIYFQGNSAPDKSGLPSDRFSAERTGGSVSTLTIQRTQQEDSAVYLCASSLVQGSTGELFFGEGSRLTVL.

This clonotype was observed many times. The rearrangement links TRBV7-2 to TRBJ2-3; TRBD2 agrees at 7 bases. V lost 5 bases and J lost 0; bases outside the gene matches: 5. CDR3 length: 15 residues. CDR1 and CDR2 from the germline V gene are SGHTA and FQGNSA. In DNA form, the CDR3 reads TGTGCCAGCAGCAGTAGCGGGCCTAGCACAGATACGCAGTATTTT. This translates into CASSSSGPSTDTQYF. Full variable domain (outside the CDR3, taken from reference TRBV7-2 and TRBJ2-3): GAGVSQSPSNKVTEKGKDVELRCDPISGHTALYWYRQSLGQGLEFLIYFQGNSAPDKSGLPSDRFSAERTGGSVSTLTIQRTQQEDSAVYLCASSSSGPSTDTQYFGPGTRLTVL.